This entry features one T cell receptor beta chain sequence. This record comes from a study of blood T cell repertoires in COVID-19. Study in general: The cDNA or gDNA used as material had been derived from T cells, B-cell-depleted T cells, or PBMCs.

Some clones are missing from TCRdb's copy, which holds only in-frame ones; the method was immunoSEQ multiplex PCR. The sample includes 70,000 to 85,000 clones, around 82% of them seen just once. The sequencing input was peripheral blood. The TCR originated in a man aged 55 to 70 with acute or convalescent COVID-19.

For the CDR3, the DNA is TGTGCCAGCAGCCAAATGACTAGCGGGGCATACAATGAGCAGTTCTTC. Its protein is CASSQMTSGAYNEQFF. The chain is built from TRBV3-1 (or the pseudogene TRBV3-2) and TRBJ2-1; 11 nucleotides align to TRBD2. V gave up 2 bases and J gave up 4 bases; unmatched junction bases: 4. The CDR3 is 16 residues long. Germline CDR1 and CDR2: LGHDT and YNNKEL (reference sequence).